This TCR beta chain was sequenced for a study of cytomegalovirus exposure and HLA in healthy donors. Notes on the study in general: Among TCR sequences, most were rare, though some public TCRs appeared in many donors. Among the most significant clusters, several appeared linked to common viral pathogens in a later analysis. Within the data, a cluster of highly shared sequence variants was likely a sequencing artifact. Per a later analysis, 18,000 or so TCR beta sequences showed association with HLA alleles at 0.05 false discovery rate.

The PCR was carried out with 60 Vbeta primers and 13 Jbeta primers. Libraries were prepared by immunoSEQ multiplex PCR; TCRdb keeps only in-frame clonotypes and omits some of them. The sample consists of 200,000 to 250,000 clones, roughly 82% of them appearing once. This clone was counted ten times or more. Its specificity is unknown. The receptor's source is a woman in her forties in good health and CMV-seropositive. Sequenced input: PBMCs.

CDR3 amino acids: CASRREGPYEQYF. CDR3 nucleotides: TGTGCCAGTAGGAGGGAGGGACCCTACGAGCAGTACTTC. The V gene is TRBV19, the J gene TRBJ2-7; TRBD2 aligns across 7 bases. Trimming took 6 bases from V and 2 from J; bases not matched to a gene: 4. The CDR3 is made up of 13 amino acids. From germline, CDR1 is LNHDA and CDR2 SQIVND (reference sequence).